Sequencing of this T cell receptor (beta chain) was carried out in a study of cytomegalovirus exposure and HLA in healthy donors. Across the whole study: Earlier, almost 120 million unique TCR beta sequences were recovered from about 170 million T cells by an analysis. Whole-study findings and limits: A previous analysis found most TCR beta V segments productive roughly 87% or roughly 30% of the time. Confirmation in vitro established that a few CMV-associated chains were specific for CMV antigens.

CDR3 length equals 15 residues. Germline-derived CDR1 and CDR2 are MNHNS and SASEGT. Trimming took off 6 bases at V and 2 bases at J, with 16 bases between the two ends. Primers: 60 Vbeta forward and 13 Jbeta reverse. Repertoires were generated with immunoSEQ multiplex PCR, while TCRdb's copy carries only in-frame clones and drops some. The sample includes around 190,000 clones, around 80% of them seen just once. In the case of this clone: Its antigen is unidentified.

What was sequenced was PBMCs. The TCR originated in a man aged 35-49 years in good health and CMV-seronegative. The J gene is TRBJ2-5, the V gene TRBV6-1, with a possible D match to TRBD1 (6 bases). The CDR3 here is CASRPRDNTQETQYF. In nucleotides, the CDR3 is TGTGCCAGCAGGCCAAGGGACAACACGCAAGAGACCCAGTACTTC.